Reported below is one TCR beta chain. Original analysis: Estimation of nucleated cell counts was performed using reference gene primer amplification. Repertoires were generated with immunoSEQ multiplex PCR, while TCRdb's copy carries only in-frame clones and drops some. D and trimming were read from the DNA, whereas the V and J calls and clone size are those reported in that table. The sample has hundreds of thousands of clones, approximately 92% seen once; the top ten hold roughly 2.5%. The CDR3 loop spans 14 amino acids. Germline assignment: CDR1 LNHDA and CDR2 SQIVND (reference sequence). With 1 base removed from V and 1 base from J, the gap between germline ends came to 7 bases. Individuals drawn from approximately 26 US areas were roughly 18 to 100 years old. Either two negative PCRs, clearance, or symptom resolution qualified Cohort 3 donors as recovered. These data originate in a study of blood T cell repertoires in COVID-19.

The chain joins TRBV19 to TRBJ1-1; a possible D gene is TRBD1 (5 bases). The clonotype comes from a woman between 18 and 29 years old who had recovered from COVID-19. Sample: PBMCs or T cells enriched from blood (not recorded which). The chain's CDR3 is CASSIGTKNTEAFF. The CDR3 DNA reads TGTGCCAGTAGTATAGGGACAAAGAACACTGAAGCTTTCTTT.